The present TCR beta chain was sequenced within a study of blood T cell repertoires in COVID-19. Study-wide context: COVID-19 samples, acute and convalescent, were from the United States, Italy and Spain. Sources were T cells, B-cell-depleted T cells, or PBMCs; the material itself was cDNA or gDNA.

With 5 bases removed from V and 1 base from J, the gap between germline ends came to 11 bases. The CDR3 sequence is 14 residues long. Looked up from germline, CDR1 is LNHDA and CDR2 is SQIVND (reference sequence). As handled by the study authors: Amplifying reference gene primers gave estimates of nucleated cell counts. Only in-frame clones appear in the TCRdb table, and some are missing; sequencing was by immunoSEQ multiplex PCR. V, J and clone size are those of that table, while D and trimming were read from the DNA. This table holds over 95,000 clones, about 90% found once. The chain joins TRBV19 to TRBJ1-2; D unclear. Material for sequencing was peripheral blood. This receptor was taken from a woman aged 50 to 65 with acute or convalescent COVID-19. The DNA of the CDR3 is TGTGCCAGTAGTCAGGAAATCGTTAACTATGGCTACACCTTC. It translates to CASSQEIVNYGYTF.